These T cell receptor beta chains were read from a single sample in a study of cytomegalovirus exposure and HLA in healthy donors. The assay was immunoSEQ multiplex PCR, and TCRdb's table has in-frame clones only and misses some. This repertoire includes under 100,000 clones. The source material was PBMCs. The receptor source for this set is a woman aged 25-40 years in good health and CMV-seronegative. Each CDR3 is given with its conserved first and last residue. Each record gives: V gene, J gene, D gene, CDR3 protein, CDR3 DNA. D genes are given only for firm matches.

V: TRBV7-2; J: TRBJ2-7; D: -; CDR3: CASSLSQGLSYEQYF; DNA: TGTGCCAGCAGCTTATCTCAGGGCCTCTCCTACGAGCAGTACTTC
V: TRBV15; J: TRBJ2-7; D: -; CDR3: CATSGGGYEQYF; DNA: TGTGCCACCAGTGGAGGGGGCTACGAGCAGTACTTC
V: TRBV7-6; J: TRBJ2-5; D: TRBD1; CDR3: CASSLVPTGYGTQYF; DNA: TGTGCCAGCAGCTTAGTCCCGACAGGGTACGGGACCCAGTACTTC
V: TRBV9; J: TRBJ1-3; D: -; CDR3: CASSVGHTGERTIYF; DNA: TGTGCCAGCAGCGTAGGTCATACAGGCGAAAGAACCATATATTTT
V: TRBV19; J: TRBJ1-6; D: -; CDR3: CASSGGGSSYNSPLHF; DNA: TGTGCCAGTAGTGGGGGCGGGAGCTCCTATAATTCACCCCTCCACTTT
V: TRBV5-6; J: TRBJ2-3; D: -; CDR3: CASSFFGPGRNTQYF; DNA: -
V: TRBV19; J: TRBJ2-7; D: TRBD2; CDR3: CASSLPWAGENEQYF; DNA: TGTGCCAGTAGCCTGCCGTGGGCGGGAGAAAACGAGCAGTACTTC
V: TRBV10-3; J: TRBJ1-1; D: -; CDR3: CASTKGAEAFF; DNA: TGTGCCAGCACCAAGGGGGCTGAAGCTTTCTTT
V: TRBV5-6; J: TRBJ2-1; D: -; CDR3: CASSLGGSYNEQFF; DNA: TGTGCCAGCAGCTTAGGGGGTTCCTACAATGAGCAGTTCTTC
V: TRBV11-3; J: TRBJ1-1; D: TRBD1; CDR3: CASSSDRGTEAFF; DNA: TGTGCCAGCAGCTCCGACAGGGGCACTGAAGCTTTCTTT
V: TRBV28; J: TRBJ1-5; D: TRBD1; CDR3: CASSLIGTGLAQHF; DNA: TGTGCCAGCAGTTTAATCGGGACAGGATTAGCCCAGCATTTT
V: TRBV7-9; J: TRBJ2-3; D: TRBD2; CDR3: CASSSEPSGAQYF; DNA: TGTGCCAGCAGCTCAGAGCCCAGCGGGGCGCAGTATTTT
V: TRBV4-2; J: TRBJ1-2; D: -; CDR3: CASSQGLGDYGYTF; DNA: TGTGCCAGCAGCCAGGGGCTTGGGGACTATGGCTACACCTTC
V: TRBV28; J: TRBJ2-7; D: -; CDR3: CASSSVQVLTYEQYF; DNA: TGTGCCAGCAGTTCAGTACAGGTACTTACCTACGAGCAGTACTTC
V: TRBV19; J: TRBJ1-2; D: TRBD1; CDR3: CASSPDRAYGYTF; DNA: TGTGCCAGTAGCCCCGACAGGGCGTACGGCTACACCTTC
V: TRBV27; J: TRBJ1-2; D: TRBD1; CDR3: CASSPTGQGYGYTF; DNA: TGTGCCAGCAGTCCGACGGGACAGGGCTATGGCTACACCTTC
V: TRBV6-4; J: TRBJ2-6; D: -; CDR3: CASSDSHSGANVLTF; DNA: TGTGCCAGCAGTGACTCACACTCTGGGGCCAACGTCCTGACTTTC
V: TRBV7-2; J: TRBJ2-1; D: TRBD2; CDR3: CASSLALGLAGGNEQFF; DNA: TGTGCCAGCAGCTTAGCGCTGGGACTAGCGGGGGGGAATGAGCAGTTCTTC
V: TRBV5-6; J: TRBJ2-1; D: -; CDR3: CASTTGSSYNEQFF; DNA: TGTGCCAGCACCACAGGGAGCTCCTACAATGAGCAGTTCTTC
V: TRBV5-8; J: TRBJ1-2; D: -; CDR3: CASSLGGRGNYGYTF; DNA: TGTGCCAGCAGCTTGGGTGGTCGGGGAAACTATGGCTACACCTTC
V: TRBV19; J: TRBJ2-1; D: TRBD2; CDR3: CASHTSGGFSYNEQFF; DNA: TGTGCCAGCCACACTAGCGGGGGGTTCTCCTACAATGAGCAGTTCTTC
V: TRBV19; J: TRBJ2-7; D: -; CDR3: CASKGAGNSYEQYF; DNA: TGTGCCAGTAAAGGGGCGGGGAACTCCTACGAGCAGTACTTC
V: TRBV5-1; J: TRBJ1-5; D: TRBD1; CDR3: CASSFTGGNQPQHF; DNA: TGCGCCAGCAGCTTCACAGGGGGCAATCAGCCCCAGCATTTT
V: TRBV6-6; J: TRBJ1-3; D: -; CDR3: CASSYGGVSGNTIYF; DNA: TGTGCCAGCAGTTACGGGGGGGTTAGTGGAAACACCATATATTTT
V: TRBV6-1; J: TRBJ2-7; D: TRBD2; CDR3: CASRGELAGGHEQYF; DNA: TGTGCCAGCAGGGGAGAACTAGCGGGGGGCCACGAGCAGTACTTC
V: TRBV5-8; J: TRBJ2-5; D: -; CDR3: CASSLEGRTQETQYF; DNA: TGTGCCAGCAGCTTGGAGGGTCGGACTCAAGAGACCCAGTACTTC
V: TRBV28; J: TRBJ1-5; D: -; CDR3: CASSSRQYNQPQHF; DNA: TGTGCCAGCAGTTCCAGACAGTACAATCAGCCCCAGCATTTT
V: TRBV28; J: TRBJ2-7; D: TRBD1; CDR3: CASNPDRGHPGYF; DNA: TGTGCCAGCAATCCCGACAGGGGACACCCAGGGTACTTC
V: TRBV30; J: TRBJ2-5; D: TRBD1; CDR3: CAWSTGQGQETQYF; DNA: TGTGCCTGGAGTACGGGACAGGGTCAAGAGACCCAGTACTTC
V: TRBV6-1; J: TRBJ2-7; D: TRBD2; CDR3: CASSALGRGSYEQYF; DNA: TGTGCCAGCAGCGCTTTAGGGAGGGGATCCTACGAGCAGTACTTC
V: TRBV2; J: TRBJ2-3; D: -; CDR3: CASSVEAIITITQYF; DNA: TGTGCCAGCAGTGTGGAGGCCATTATCACGATTACGCAGTATTTT
V: TRBV4-2; J: TRBJ2-3; D: TRBD2; CDR3: CASSPTSGEGGTQYF; DNA: TGTGCCAGCAGCCCAACTAGCGGAGAAGGGGGTACGCAGTATTTT
V: TRBV20-1; J: TRBJ2-5; D: -; CDR3: CSAAQETQYF; DNA: TGCAGTGCTGCGCAAGAGACCCAGTACTTC
V: TRBV6-5; J: TRBJ2-1; D: TRBD2; CDR3: CASSPERGGDEQFF; DNA: TGTGCCAGCAGCCCTGAGCGCGGGGGGGATGAGCAGTTCTTC
V: TRBV5-1; J: TRBJ1-4; D: -; CDR3: CASSYERQANEKLFF; DNA: TGCGCCAGCAGCTACGAGCGACAGGCTAATGAAAAACTGTTTTTT
V: TRBV19; J: TRBJ2-5; D: -; CDR3: CASSISTGQRETQYF; DNA: TGTGCCAGTAGTATATCCACAGGGCAGAGAGAGACCCAGTACTTC
V: TRBV19; J: TRBJ2-3; D: TRBD2; CDR3: CASSMAGGHSEDTQYF; DNA: TGTGCCAGTAGTATGGCGGGGGGCCATTCGGAAGATACGCAGTATTTT
V: TRBV27; J: TRBJ1-5; D: -; CDR3: CASSPGHRVQSNQPQHF; DNA: TGTGCCAGCAGCCCCGGACACCGGGTCCAAAGCAATCAGCCCCAGCATTTT
V: TRBV19; J: TRBJ2-2; D: -; CDR3: CASSIGRFTGELFF; DNA: TGTGCCAGTAGTATAGGGAGGTTCACCGGGGAGCTGTTTTTT
V: TRBV6-6; J: TRBJ1-4; D: -; CDR3: CASSDQRISSLFF; DNA: TGTGCCAGCAGTGACCAGCGGATTAGTAGTCTGTTTTTT
V: TRBV9; J: TRBJ1-6; D: -; CDR3: CASSEKPRGNSPLHF; DNA: TGTGCCAGCAGCGAAAAACCCCGCGGCAATTCACCCCTCCACTTT
V: TRBV6-6; J: TRBJ2-1; D: -; CDR3: CASIGGTGARNEQFF; DNA: TGTGCCAGCATCGGGGGGACAGGAGCACGCAATGAGCAGTTCTTC
V: TRBV27; J: TRBJ2-3; D: -; CDR3: CASSLLGASADTQYF; DNA: TGTGCCAGCAGTTTATTGGGGGCTAGTGCAGATACGCAGTATTTT
V: TRBV18; J: TRBJ1-4; D: -; CDR3: CASSPLQSEKLFF; DNA: TGTGCCAGCTCACCTCTGCAGTCTGAAAAACTGTTTTTT
V: TRBV30; J: TRBJ1-1; D: -; CDR3: CAWDTAMNTEAFF; DNA: TGTGCCTGGGACACCGCTATGAACACTGAAGCTTTCTTT
V: TRBV15; J: TRBJ1-4; D: -; CDR3: CATSRDPQANEKLFF; DNA: TGTGCCACCAGCAGAGATCCACAGGCTAATGAAAAACTGTTTTTT
V: TRBV30; J: TRBJ1-5; D: TRBD1; CDR3: CAWTPWDRAGQPQHF; DNA: TGTGCCTGGACCCCATGGGACAGGGCGGGACAGCCTCAGCATTTT
V: TRBV4-1; J: TRBJ2-5; D: -; CDR3: CASSPSNRAWGETQYF; DNA: TGCGCCAGCAGCCCCAGCAACAGGGCGTGGGGAGAGACCCAGTACTTC
V: TRBV11-2; J: TRBJ1-3; D: TRBD1; CDR3: CASSFNRGSGNTIYF; DNA: TGTGCCAGCAGCTTTAACAGGGGGTCGGGAAACACCATATATTTT
V: TRBV6-1; J: TRBJ2-1; D: TRBD1; CDR3: CASTDRGWNEQFF; DNA: TGTGCCAGCACAGACAGGGGGTGGAATGAGCAGTTCTTC
V: TRBV28; J: TRBJ2-7; D: TRBD2; CDR3: CASSLAGARYEQYF; DNA: TGTGCCAGCAGTTTAGCGGGAGCGAGGTACGAGCAGTACTTC
V: TRBV5-1; J: TRBJ2-1; D: -; CDR3: CASSLVLAGNYNEQFF; DNA: TGCGCCAGCAGCTTGGTTCTCGCGGGGAACTACAATGAGCAGTTCTTC
V: TRBV7-3; J: TRBJ2-1; D: TRBD1; CDR3: CASSLRTGGMDEQFF; DNA: TGTGCCAGCAGCTTACGGACAGGGGGCATGGATGAGCAGTTCTTC
V: TRBV7-8; J: TRBJ1-5; D: -; CDR3: CASSLMSRGHQPQHF; DNA: TGTGCCAGCAGCTTAATGTCCAGGGGACATCAGCCCCAGCATTTT